Listed below are T cell receptor beta chains from one sample, sequenced in a study of T cell changes during pregnancy in multiple sclerosis. TCRdb's table, derived via immunoSEQ multiplex PCR, lists solely in-frame clones and lacks some. Of nearly 110,000 clones listed, about 89% are singletons. The sample in question was peripheral blood, obtained before pregnancy. The receptors stem from a female donor with multiple sclerosis, enrolled in a pregnancy study. CDR3s include the opening cysteine and the closing phenylalanine or tryptophan. The order of the fields is J gene, V gene, clone size, D gene, CDR3 protein, CDR3 DNA. D genes are given only for firm matches. Only part of the rows carry a size: once, few, many, or a class if the clone is expanded.

>TRBJ1-2|TRBV9|-|-
CASSVGREDGYTF
TGTGCCAGCAGCGTAGGAAGGGAGGATGGCTACACCTTC
>TRBJ2-7|TRBV6-5|-|TRBD2
CASRRGTSYEQYF
TGTGCCAGCAGACGCGGGACTAGCTACGAGCAGTACTTC
>TRBJ2-3|TRBV29-1|-|-
CSVALQGGSTDTQYF
TGCAGCGTTGCATTACAGGGAGGGAGCACAGATACGCAGTATTTT
>TRBJ2-5|TRBV15|-|TRBD2
CATSRDKGLAKRETQYF
TGTGCCACCAGCAGAGATAAGGGACTAGCGAAAAGAGAGACCCAGTACTTC
>TRBJ2-3|TRBV6-1|once|TRBD2
CASSGTSGGADTQYF
TGTGCCAGCAGTGGGACTAGCGGGGGGGCAGATACGCAGTATTTT
>TRBJ2-5|TRBV14|-|-
CASSPRGETQYF
TGTGCCAGCAGTCCGCGGGGAGAGACCCAGTACTTC
>TRBJ1-2|TRBV2|-|-
CASRSAGQHYGYTF
TGTGCCAGCAGGTCCGCAGGACAGCACTATGGCTACACCTTC
>TRBJ1-4|TRBV6-6|-|-
CASRQGVEKLFF
TGTGCCAGCAGACAGGGTGTTGAAAAACTGTTTTTT
>TRBJ2-1|TRBV10-3|-|TRBD1
CATRRGTGDNEQFF
TGTGCCACTCGAAGAGGGACAGGGGACAATGAGCAGTTCTTC
>TRBJ1-4|TRBV5-4|-|TRBD1
CASSFGGQGGEKLFF
TGTGCCAGCAGCTTTGGGGGACAGGGTGGGGAAAAACTGTTTTTT
>TRBJ1-4|TRBV12-5|-|-
CASGSCQSLNEKLFF
TGTGCTAGTGGTTCCTGCCAGTCCCTTAATGAAAAACTGTTTTTT
>TRBJ1-5|TRBV29-1|-|TRBD1
CSVLTGGVRSQHF
TGCAGCGTCCTCACAGGGGGAGTGCGGTCCCAGCATTTT
>TRBJ1-2|TRBV19|-|TRBD1
CASISRGGRDNYGYTF
TGTGCCAGTATCAGCCGAGGGGGCCGGGATAACTATGGCTACACCTTC
>TRBJ2-5|TRBV30|few|-
CAWGAGGLKTQYF
TGTGCCTGGGGGGCAGGGGGGCTAAAGACCCAGTACTTC
>TRBJ2-3|TRBV6-6|-|TRBD2
CASSYGDGTRTDTQYF
TGTGCCAGCAGTTACGGGGACGGGACTAGAACAGATACGCAGTATTTT
>TRBJ1-1|TRBV4-3|medium-sized|TRBD1
CASSQEEDREAEAFF
TGCGCCAGCAGCCAAGAGGAGGACAGGGAGGCTGAAGCTTTCTTT
>TRBJ2-7|TRBV5-1|-|-
CASSLNVADSYEQYF
TGCGCCAGCAGCTTGAATGTGGCGGATTCCTACGAGCAGTACTTC
>TRBJ1-1|TRBV19|-|-
CASSISGSNTEAFF
TGTGCCAGTAGTATATCCGGGTCCAACACTGAAGCTTTCTTT
>TRBJ2-1|TRBV9|-|TRBD1
CASSADRVYHNEQFF
TGTGCCAGCAGCGCAGACAGGGTATATCACAATGAGCAGTTCTTC
>TRBJ1-5|TRBV30|-|-
CAWSRGLTQPQHF
TGTGCCTGGAGTAGGGGTCTTACGCAGCCCCAGCATTTT
>TRBJ1-4|TRBV4-1|-|-
CASSQGGGKATNEKLFF
TGCGCCAGCAGCCAAGGTGGAGGGAAAGCAACTAATGAAAAACTGTTTTTT
>TRBJ2-1|TRBV6-1|-|TRBD1
CANRGTGGSSEQFF
TGTGCCAATCGCGGGACAGGGGGTAGTAGTGAGCAGTTCTTC
>TRBJ2-1|TRBV7-2|-|-
CASSFLNTQFF
TGTGCCAGCAGCTTTTTGAACACCCAGTTCTTC
>TRBJ2-3|TRBV5-4|once|TRBD2
CASSLPTGTRRTDTQYF
TGTGCCAGCAGCTTGCCCACCGGGACTAGAAGGACAGATACGCAGTATTTT
>TRBJ1-3|TRBV7-2|-|-
CASSPPAGRASGNTIYF
TGTGCCAGCAGCCCCCCGGCGGGGAGGGCCTCTGGAAACACCATATATTTT
>TRBJ1-1|TRBV11-2|once|-
CASSVTVSETMNTEAFF
TGTGCCAGCAGCGTGACAGTAAGCGAAACTATGAACACTGAAGCTTTCTTT
>TRBJ2-2|TRBV28|-|-
CASSLNPSDVGELFF
TGTGCCAGCAGTTTGAACCCCAGCGACGTCGGGGAGCTGTTTTTT
>TRBJ1-1|TRBV7-6|-|TRBD1
CASSPGQSMNTEAFF
TGTGCCAGCAGCCCGGGACAGTCCATGAACACTGAAGCTTTCTTT
>TRBJ2-5|TRBV11-3|-|TRBD2
CASSLGGLAGGPNLETQYF
TGTGCCAGCAGCTTAGGGGGGCTAGCGGGGGGTCCGAACCTAGAGACCCAGTACTTC
>TRBJ1-4|TRBV5-4|-|-
CASSLDQGLGTNEKLFF
TGTGCCAGCAGCTTGGATCAGGGATTAGGGACTAATGAAAAACTGTTTTTT
>TRBJ2-1|TRBV19|-|TRBD2
CASSLGGRGEQFF
TGTGCCAGTTCCTTGGGCGGGAGGGGTGAGCAGTTCTTC
>TRBJ1-1|TRBV5-6|few|-
CASSLKLVEAFF
TGTGCCAGCAGCTTGAAGCTTGTTGAAGCTTTCTTT
>TRBJ1-5|TRBV7-2|-|-
CASSLGNRDSNQPQHF
TGTGCCAGCAGCTTAGGTAACAGAGATAGCAATCAGCCCCAGCATTTT
>TRBJ1-2|TRBV5-1|-|TRBD1
CASSLRDSNYGYTF
TGCGCCAGCAGCCTCCGGGACAGCAACTATGGCTACACCTTC
>TRBJ2-5|TRBV9|-|-
CASSVSGQETQYF
TGTGCCAGCAGCGTCTCGGGACAAGAGACCCAGTACTTC
>TRBJ2-1|TRBV28|few|TRBD1
CASSEDRGYNEQFF
TGTGCCAGCAGCGAAGACAGGGGATACAATGAGCAGTTCTTC
>TRBJ2-7|TRBV28|-|-
CASSFGVTYEQYF
TGTGCCAGCAGTTTCGGGGTTACCTACGAGCAGTACTTC
>TRBJ2-1|TRBV7-2|once|TRBD1
CASSRTGGSEQFF
TGTGCCAGCAGCCGAACAGGGGGCTCTGAGCAGTTCTTC
>TRBJ1-1|TRBV7-3|-|-
CASSLQGFTEAFF
TGTGCCAGCAGTCTCCAGGGGTTCACTGAAGCTTTCTTT
>TRBJ1-1|TRBV7-9|-|TRBD1
CASSWAGGTEAFF
TGTGCCAGCAGCTGGGCAGGGGGCACTGAAGCTTTCTTT
>TRBJ1-1|TRBV25-1|-|-
CASSEIRGPNTEAFF
TGTGCCAGCAGTGAAATCAGGGGCCCAAACACTGAAGCTTTCTTT
>TRBJ1-1|TRBV27|-|-
CASIPHGTGVEAFF
TGTGCCAGCATTCCTCATGGAACGGGTGTTGAAGCTTTCTTT
>TRBJ2-5|TRBV7-2|-|TRBD2
CASSLVGLATETQYF
TGTGCCAGCAGCTTAGTGGGACTAGCGACGGAGACCCAGTACTTC
>TRBJ2-7|TRBV7-6|-|-
CASSPTLGGGYEQYF
TGTGCCAGCAGCCCCACCCTGGGAGGTGGATACGAGCAGTACTTC
>TRBJ2-7|TRBV9|-|-
CASSVMGGPYEQYF
TGTGCCAGCAGCGTAATGGGCGGGCCCTACGAGCAGTACTTC
>TRBJ1-1|TRBV7-9|once|-
CASSPGRTVNTEAFF
TGTGCCAGCAGCCCCGGACGGACAGTGAACACTGAAGCTTTCTTT
>TRBJ1-1|TRBV7-2|once|-
CASSYTPGMNTEAFF
TGTGCCAGCAGTTATACACCGGGGATGAACACTGAAGCTTTCTTT
>TRBJ2-3|TRBV19|-|-
CASSMIGFRGKSDTQYF
TGTGCCAGTAGTATGATCGGTTTTAGGGGAAAGAGTGATACGCAGTATTTT
>TRBJ1-5|TRBV6-4|-|-
CASSPEGNQPQHF
TGTGCCAGCTCCCCCGAGGGAAATCAGCCCCAGCATTTT
>TRBJ2-5|TRBV18|-|TRBD1
CASSPSGTVWETQYF
TGTGCCAGCTCACCATCCGGGACAGTATGGGAGACCCAGTACTTC
>TRBJ1-5|TRBV19|-|-
CASRGWTPVSSNQPQHF
TGTGCCAGCAGAGGTTGGACACCAGTCTCTAGCAATCAGCCCCAGCATTTT
>TRBJ1-1|TRBV19|-|-
CASSPLRENTEAFF
TGTGCCAGTAGTCCACTGAGAGAGAACACTGAAGCTTTCTTT
>TRBJ2-3|TRBV7-3|-|-
CASSTGGSGGTDTQYF
TGTGCCAGCAGCACGGGCGGTAGCGGAGGGACAGATACGCAGTATTTT
>TRBJ1-5|TRBV5-1|-|TRBD1
CASSLGVDREKWSNQPQHF
TGCGCCAGCAGCTTGGGTGTGGACAGGGAAAAATGGAGCAATCAGCCCCAGCATTTT
>TRBJ2-1|TRBV5-1|-|TRBD2
CASSRTLAGNEQFF
TGCGCCAGCAGCAGAACTCTAGCGGGGAATGAGCAGTTCTTC
>TRBJ2-1|TRBV7-2|-|TRBD2
CASSLVRDYQFF
TGTGCCAGCAGCTTAGTGCGGGACTATCAGTTCTTC